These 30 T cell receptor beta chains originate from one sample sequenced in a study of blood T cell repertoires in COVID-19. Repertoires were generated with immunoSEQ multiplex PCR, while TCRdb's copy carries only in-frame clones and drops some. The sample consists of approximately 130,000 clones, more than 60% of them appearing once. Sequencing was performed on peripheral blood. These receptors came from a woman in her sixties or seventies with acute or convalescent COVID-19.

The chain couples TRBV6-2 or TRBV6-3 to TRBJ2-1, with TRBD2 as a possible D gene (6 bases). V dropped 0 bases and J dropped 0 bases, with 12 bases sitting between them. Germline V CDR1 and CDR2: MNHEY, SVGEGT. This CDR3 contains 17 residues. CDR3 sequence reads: CASSYSVGGSSYNEQFF. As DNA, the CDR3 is TGTGCCAGCAGTTACTCTGTCGGAGGGAGCTCCTACAATGAGCAGTTCTTC.

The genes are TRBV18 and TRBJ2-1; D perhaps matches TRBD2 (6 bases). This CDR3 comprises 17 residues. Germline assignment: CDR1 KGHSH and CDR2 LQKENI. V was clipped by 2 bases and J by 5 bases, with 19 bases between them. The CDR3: CASSPKPREYTDNEQFF. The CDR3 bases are TGTGCCAGCTCACCAAAACCCCGGGAGTATACTGACAATGAGCAGTTCTTC.

The CDR3 spells CASSLDPGGALCNEQFF. The CDR3 nucleotides are TGTGCCAGCAGTTTAGACCCTGGGGGGGCCCTATGCAATGAGCAGTTCTTC. The V gene is TRBV28, the J gene TRBJ2-1; D might be TRBD2 (7 bases). The germline CDR1 and CDR2 sequences are MDHEN and SYDVKM. Trimming removed 2 bases at V and 6 bases at J, with 20 bases between. CDR3 length equals 17 residues.

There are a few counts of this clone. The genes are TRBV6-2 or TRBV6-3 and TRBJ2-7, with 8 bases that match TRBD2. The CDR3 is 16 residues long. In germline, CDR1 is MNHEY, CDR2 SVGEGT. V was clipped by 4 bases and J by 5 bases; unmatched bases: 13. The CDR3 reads CASSFPRGGGLDEQYF. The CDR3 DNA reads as TGTGCCAGCAGTTTCCCGCGGGGCGGGGGGCTCGACGAGCAGTACTTC.

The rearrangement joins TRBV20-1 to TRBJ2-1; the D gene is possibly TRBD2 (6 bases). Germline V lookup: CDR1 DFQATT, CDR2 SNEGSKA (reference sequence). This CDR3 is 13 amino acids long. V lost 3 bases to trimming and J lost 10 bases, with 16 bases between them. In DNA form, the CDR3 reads TGCAGTGCTAGTAAAGTGGAGGGGAACGAGCAGTTCTTC. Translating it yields CSASKVEGNEQFF.

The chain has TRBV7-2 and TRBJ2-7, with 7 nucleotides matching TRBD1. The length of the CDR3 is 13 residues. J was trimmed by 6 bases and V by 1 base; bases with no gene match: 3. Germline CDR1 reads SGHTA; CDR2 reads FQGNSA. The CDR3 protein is CASSLVQGSEQYF. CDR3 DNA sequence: TGTGCCAGCAGCTTAGTACAGGGGTCCGAGCAGTACTTC.

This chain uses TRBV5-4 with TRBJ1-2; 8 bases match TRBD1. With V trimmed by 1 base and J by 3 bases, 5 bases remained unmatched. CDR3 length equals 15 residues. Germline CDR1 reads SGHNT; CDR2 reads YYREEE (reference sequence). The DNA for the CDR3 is TGTGCCAGCAGCTTGTCGGCAGGGGGCGACTATGGCTACACCTTC. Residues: CASSLSAGGDYGYTF. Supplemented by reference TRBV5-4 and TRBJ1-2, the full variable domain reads ETGVTQSPTHLIKTRGQQVTLRCSSQSGHNTVSWYQQALGQGPQFIFQYYREEENGRGNFPPRFSGLQFPNYSSELNVNALELDDSALYLCASSLSAGGDYGYTFGSGTRLTVV.

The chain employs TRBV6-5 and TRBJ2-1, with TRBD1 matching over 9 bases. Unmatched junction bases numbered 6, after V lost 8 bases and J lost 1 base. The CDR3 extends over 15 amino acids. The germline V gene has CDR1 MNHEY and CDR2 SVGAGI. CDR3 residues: CASGAGTGSYNEQFF. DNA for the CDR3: TGTGCCAGCGGGGCCGGGACAGGGTCCTACAATGAGCAGTTCTTC.

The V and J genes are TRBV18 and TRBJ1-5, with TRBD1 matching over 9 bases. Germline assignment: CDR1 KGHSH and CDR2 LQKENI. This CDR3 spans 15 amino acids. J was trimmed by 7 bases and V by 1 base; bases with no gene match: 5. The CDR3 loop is CASSPRGTGYQPQHF. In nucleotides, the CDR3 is TGTGCCAGCTCACCACGCGGGACAGGGTACCAGCCCCAGCATTTT.

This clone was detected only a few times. In DNA, the CDR3 is TGTGCCAGCAGCTTAGAGGGGACACAGAACACTGAAGCTTTCTTT. Its protein product is CASSLEGTQNTEAFF. The chain recombines TRBV11-2 with TRBJ1-1, with D perhaps TRBD1 (6 bases). Germline V gene lookup returns CDR1 SGHAT and CDR2 FQNNGV. The V end lost 0 bases, the J end lost 1 base, and 9 bases lay between the germline ends. This CDR3 contains 15 residues.

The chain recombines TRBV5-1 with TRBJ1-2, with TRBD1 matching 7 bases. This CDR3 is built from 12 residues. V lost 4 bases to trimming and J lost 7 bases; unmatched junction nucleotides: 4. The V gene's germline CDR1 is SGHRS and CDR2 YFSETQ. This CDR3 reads CASSADRAGYTF. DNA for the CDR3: TGCGCCAGCAGCGCCGACAGGGCTGGCTACACCTTC.

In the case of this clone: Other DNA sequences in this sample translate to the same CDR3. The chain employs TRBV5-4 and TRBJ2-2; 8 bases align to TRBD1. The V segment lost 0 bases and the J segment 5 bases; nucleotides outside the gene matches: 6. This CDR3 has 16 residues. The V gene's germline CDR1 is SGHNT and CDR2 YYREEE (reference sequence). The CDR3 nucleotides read TGTGCCAGCAGCTTGGGGGCAGGGGGCATAACCGGGGAGCTGTTTTTT. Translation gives CASSLGAGGITGELFF.

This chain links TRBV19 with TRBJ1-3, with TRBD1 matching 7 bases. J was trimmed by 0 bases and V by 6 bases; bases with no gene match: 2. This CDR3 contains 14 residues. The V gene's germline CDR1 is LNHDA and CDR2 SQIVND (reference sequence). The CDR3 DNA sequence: TGTGCCAGTAGACAGGGGTACTCTGGAAACACCATATATTTT. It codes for CASRQGYSGNTIYF.

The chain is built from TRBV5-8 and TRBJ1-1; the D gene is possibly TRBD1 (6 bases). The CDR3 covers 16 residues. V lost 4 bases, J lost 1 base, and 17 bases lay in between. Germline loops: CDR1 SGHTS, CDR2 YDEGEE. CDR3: CASSIQGNPGNTEAFF. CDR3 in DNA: TGTGCCAGCAGCATACAGGGAAACCCTGGGAACACTGAAGCTTTCTTT.

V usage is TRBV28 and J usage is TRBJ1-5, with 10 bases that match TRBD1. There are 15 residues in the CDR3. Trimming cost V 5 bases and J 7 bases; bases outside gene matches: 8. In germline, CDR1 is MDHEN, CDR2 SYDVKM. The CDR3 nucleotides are TGTGCCAGCAGTGGGCCGACAGGGGGCAGGCAGCCCCAGCATTTT. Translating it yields CASSGPTGGRQPQHF.

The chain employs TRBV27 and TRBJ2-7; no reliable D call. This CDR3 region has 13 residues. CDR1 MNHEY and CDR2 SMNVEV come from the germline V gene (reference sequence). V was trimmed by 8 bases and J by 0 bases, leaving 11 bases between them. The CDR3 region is CASVNRSSYEQYF. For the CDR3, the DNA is TGTGCCAGCGTCAATAGGAGCTCCTACGAGCAGTACTTC.

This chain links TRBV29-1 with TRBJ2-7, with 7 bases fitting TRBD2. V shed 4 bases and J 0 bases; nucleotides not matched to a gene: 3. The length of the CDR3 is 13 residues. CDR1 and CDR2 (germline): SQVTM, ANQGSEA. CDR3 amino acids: CSVGGDYSYEQYF. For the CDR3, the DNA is TGCAGCGTTGGGGGGGACTACTCCTACGAGCAGTACTTC.

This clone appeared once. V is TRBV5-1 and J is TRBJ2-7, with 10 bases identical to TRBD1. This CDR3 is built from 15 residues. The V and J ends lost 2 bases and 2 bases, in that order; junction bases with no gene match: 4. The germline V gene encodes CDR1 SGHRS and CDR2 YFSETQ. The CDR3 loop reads CASSFAGTGAYEQYF. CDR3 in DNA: TGCGCCAGCAGCTTCGCCGGGACAGGGGCCTACGAGCAGTACTTC.

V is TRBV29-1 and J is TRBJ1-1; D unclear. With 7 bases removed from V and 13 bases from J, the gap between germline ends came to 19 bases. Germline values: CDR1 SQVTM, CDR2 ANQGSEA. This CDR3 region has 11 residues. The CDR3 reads CSAGRASADFF. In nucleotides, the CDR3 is TGCAGCGCTGGGCGGGCGAGTGCGGATTTCTTT.

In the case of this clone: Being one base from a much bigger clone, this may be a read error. CDR3 DNA sequence: TGTGCCAGCAGCTCCAGGAACACCGGGGAGCTGTTTTTT. Protein sequence: CASSSRNTGELFF. This chain joins TRBV13 and TRBJ2-2; D unresolved. V was trimmed by 4 bases and J by 1 base, leaving 4 bases between them. Germline V gene data show CDR1 as PRHDT and CDR2 as FYEKMQ (reference sequence). The CDR3 contains 13 residues. The full variable domain, its missing parts supplied by reference TRBV13 and TRBJ2-2, is AAGVIQSPRHLIKEKRETATLKCYPIPRHDTVYWYQQGPGQDPQFLISFYEKMQSDKGSIPDRFSAQQFSDYHSELNMSSLELGDSALYFCASSSRNTGELFFGEGSRLTVL.

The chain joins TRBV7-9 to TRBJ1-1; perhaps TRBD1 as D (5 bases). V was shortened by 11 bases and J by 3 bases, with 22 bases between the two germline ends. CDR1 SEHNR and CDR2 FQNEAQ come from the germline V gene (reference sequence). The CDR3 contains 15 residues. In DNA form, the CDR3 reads TGTGCCTCCCTGGGGGAGGGTAAGGCGGACACTGAAGCTTTCTTT. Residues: CASLGEGKADTEAFF. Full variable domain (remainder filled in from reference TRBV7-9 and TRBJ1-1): DTGVSQNPRHKITKRGQNVTFRCDPISEHNRLYWYRQTLGQGPEFLTYFQNEAQLEKSRLLSDRFSAERPKGSFSTLEIQRTEQGDSAMYLCASLGEGKADTEAFFGQGTRLTVV.

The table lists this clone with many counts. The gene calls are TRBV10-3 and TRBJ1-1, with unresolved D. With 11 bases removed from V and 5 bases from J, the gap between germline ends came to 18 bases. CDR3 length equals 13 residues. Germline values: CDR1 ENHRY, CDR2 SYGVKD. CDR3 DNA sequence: TGTGCCTCACTCCTTGGGCCCACGACTGAAGCTTTCTTT. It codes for CASLLGPTTEAFF.

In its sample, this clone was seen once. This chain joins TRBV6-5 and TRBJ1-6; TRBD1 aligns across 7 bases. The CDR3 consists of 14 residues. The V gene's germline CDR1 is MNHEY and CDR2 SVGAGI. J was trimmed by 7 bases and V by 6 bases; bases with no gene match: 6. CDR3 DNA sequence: TGTGCCAGCAGAACGGGGACAGCGAATTCACCCCTCCACTTT. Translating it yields CASRTGTANSPLHF.

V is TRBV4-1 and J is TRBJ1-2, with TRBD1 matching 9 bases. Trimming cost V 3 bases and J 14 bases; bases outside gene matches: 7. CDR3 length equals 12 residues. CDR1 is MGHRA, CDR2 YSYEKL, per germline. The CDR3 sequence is CASSHGQGFRTF. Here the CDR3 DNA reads TGCGCCAGCAGCCACGGACAGGGGTTTAGAACCTTC.

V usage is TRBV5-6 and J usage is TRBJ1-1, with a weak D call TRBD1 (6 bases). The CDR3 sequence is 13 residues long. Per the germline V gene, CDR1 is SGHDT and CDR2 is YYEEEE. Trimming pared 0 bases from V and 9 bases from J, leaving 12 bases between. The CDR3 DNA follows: TGTGCCAGCAGCTTGGCTTCAGGGGTAAAAGCTTTCTTT. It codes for CASSLASGVKAFF. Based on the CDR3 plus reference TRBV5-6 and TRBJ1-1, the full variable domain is DAGVTQSPTHLIKTRGQQVTLRCSPKSGHDTVSWYQQALGQGPQFIFQYYEEEERQRGNFPDRFSGHQFPNYSSELNVNALLLGDSALYLCASSLASGVKAFFGQGTRLTVV.

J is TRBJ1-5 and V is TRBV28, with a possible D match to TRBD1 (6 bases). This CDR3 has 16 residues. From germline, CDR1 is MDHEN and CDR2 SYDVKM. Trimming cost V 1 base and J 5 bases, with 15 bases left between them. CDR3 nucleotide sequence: TGTGCCAGCAGTTTATTGCGCCAGGGGATATATCAGCCCCAGCATTTT. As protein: CASSLLRQGIYQPQHF.

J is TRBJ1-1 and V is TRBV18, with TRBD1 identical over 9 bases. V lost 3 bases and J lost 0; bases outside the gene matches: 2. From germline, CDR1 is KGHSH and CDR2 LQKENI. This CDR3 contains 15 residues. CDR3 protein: CASSPDRGLNTEAFF. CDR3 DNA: TGTGCCAGCTCACCGGACAGGGGTTTGAACACTGAAGCTTTCTTT.

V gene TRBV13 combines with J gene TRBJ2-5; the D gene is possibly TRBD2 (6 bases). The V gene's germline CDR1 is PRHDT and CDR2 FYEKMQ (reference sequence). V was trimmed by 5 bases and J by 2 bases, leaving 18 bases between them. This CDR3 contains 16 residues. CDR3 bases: TGTGCCAGCAGCCTAGTAGGGTCGGGGGAGCAAGAGACCCAGTACTTC. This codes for CASSLVGSGEQETQYF.

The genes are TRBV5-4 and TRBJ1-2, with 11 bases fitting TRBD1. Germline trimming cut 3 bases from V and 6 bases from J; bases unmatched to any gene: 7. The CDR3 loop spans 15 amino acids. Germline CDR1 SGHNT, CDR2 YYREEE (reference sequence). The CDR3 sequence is CASSSLRDRGDGYTF. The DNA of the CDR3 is TGTGCCAGCAGCTCTTTACGGGACAGGGGGGATGGCTACACCTTC.

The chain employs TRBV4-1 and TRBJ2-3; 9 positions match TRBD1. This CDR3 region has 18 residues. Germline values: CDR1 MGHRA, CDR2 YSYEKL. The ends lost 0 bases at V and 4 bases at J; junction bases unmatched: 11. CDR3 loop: CASSQDQPGQGSPDTQYF. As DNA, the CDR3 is TGCGCCAGCAGCCAAGATCAACCCGGACAGGGGTCCCCAGATACGCAGTATTTT.